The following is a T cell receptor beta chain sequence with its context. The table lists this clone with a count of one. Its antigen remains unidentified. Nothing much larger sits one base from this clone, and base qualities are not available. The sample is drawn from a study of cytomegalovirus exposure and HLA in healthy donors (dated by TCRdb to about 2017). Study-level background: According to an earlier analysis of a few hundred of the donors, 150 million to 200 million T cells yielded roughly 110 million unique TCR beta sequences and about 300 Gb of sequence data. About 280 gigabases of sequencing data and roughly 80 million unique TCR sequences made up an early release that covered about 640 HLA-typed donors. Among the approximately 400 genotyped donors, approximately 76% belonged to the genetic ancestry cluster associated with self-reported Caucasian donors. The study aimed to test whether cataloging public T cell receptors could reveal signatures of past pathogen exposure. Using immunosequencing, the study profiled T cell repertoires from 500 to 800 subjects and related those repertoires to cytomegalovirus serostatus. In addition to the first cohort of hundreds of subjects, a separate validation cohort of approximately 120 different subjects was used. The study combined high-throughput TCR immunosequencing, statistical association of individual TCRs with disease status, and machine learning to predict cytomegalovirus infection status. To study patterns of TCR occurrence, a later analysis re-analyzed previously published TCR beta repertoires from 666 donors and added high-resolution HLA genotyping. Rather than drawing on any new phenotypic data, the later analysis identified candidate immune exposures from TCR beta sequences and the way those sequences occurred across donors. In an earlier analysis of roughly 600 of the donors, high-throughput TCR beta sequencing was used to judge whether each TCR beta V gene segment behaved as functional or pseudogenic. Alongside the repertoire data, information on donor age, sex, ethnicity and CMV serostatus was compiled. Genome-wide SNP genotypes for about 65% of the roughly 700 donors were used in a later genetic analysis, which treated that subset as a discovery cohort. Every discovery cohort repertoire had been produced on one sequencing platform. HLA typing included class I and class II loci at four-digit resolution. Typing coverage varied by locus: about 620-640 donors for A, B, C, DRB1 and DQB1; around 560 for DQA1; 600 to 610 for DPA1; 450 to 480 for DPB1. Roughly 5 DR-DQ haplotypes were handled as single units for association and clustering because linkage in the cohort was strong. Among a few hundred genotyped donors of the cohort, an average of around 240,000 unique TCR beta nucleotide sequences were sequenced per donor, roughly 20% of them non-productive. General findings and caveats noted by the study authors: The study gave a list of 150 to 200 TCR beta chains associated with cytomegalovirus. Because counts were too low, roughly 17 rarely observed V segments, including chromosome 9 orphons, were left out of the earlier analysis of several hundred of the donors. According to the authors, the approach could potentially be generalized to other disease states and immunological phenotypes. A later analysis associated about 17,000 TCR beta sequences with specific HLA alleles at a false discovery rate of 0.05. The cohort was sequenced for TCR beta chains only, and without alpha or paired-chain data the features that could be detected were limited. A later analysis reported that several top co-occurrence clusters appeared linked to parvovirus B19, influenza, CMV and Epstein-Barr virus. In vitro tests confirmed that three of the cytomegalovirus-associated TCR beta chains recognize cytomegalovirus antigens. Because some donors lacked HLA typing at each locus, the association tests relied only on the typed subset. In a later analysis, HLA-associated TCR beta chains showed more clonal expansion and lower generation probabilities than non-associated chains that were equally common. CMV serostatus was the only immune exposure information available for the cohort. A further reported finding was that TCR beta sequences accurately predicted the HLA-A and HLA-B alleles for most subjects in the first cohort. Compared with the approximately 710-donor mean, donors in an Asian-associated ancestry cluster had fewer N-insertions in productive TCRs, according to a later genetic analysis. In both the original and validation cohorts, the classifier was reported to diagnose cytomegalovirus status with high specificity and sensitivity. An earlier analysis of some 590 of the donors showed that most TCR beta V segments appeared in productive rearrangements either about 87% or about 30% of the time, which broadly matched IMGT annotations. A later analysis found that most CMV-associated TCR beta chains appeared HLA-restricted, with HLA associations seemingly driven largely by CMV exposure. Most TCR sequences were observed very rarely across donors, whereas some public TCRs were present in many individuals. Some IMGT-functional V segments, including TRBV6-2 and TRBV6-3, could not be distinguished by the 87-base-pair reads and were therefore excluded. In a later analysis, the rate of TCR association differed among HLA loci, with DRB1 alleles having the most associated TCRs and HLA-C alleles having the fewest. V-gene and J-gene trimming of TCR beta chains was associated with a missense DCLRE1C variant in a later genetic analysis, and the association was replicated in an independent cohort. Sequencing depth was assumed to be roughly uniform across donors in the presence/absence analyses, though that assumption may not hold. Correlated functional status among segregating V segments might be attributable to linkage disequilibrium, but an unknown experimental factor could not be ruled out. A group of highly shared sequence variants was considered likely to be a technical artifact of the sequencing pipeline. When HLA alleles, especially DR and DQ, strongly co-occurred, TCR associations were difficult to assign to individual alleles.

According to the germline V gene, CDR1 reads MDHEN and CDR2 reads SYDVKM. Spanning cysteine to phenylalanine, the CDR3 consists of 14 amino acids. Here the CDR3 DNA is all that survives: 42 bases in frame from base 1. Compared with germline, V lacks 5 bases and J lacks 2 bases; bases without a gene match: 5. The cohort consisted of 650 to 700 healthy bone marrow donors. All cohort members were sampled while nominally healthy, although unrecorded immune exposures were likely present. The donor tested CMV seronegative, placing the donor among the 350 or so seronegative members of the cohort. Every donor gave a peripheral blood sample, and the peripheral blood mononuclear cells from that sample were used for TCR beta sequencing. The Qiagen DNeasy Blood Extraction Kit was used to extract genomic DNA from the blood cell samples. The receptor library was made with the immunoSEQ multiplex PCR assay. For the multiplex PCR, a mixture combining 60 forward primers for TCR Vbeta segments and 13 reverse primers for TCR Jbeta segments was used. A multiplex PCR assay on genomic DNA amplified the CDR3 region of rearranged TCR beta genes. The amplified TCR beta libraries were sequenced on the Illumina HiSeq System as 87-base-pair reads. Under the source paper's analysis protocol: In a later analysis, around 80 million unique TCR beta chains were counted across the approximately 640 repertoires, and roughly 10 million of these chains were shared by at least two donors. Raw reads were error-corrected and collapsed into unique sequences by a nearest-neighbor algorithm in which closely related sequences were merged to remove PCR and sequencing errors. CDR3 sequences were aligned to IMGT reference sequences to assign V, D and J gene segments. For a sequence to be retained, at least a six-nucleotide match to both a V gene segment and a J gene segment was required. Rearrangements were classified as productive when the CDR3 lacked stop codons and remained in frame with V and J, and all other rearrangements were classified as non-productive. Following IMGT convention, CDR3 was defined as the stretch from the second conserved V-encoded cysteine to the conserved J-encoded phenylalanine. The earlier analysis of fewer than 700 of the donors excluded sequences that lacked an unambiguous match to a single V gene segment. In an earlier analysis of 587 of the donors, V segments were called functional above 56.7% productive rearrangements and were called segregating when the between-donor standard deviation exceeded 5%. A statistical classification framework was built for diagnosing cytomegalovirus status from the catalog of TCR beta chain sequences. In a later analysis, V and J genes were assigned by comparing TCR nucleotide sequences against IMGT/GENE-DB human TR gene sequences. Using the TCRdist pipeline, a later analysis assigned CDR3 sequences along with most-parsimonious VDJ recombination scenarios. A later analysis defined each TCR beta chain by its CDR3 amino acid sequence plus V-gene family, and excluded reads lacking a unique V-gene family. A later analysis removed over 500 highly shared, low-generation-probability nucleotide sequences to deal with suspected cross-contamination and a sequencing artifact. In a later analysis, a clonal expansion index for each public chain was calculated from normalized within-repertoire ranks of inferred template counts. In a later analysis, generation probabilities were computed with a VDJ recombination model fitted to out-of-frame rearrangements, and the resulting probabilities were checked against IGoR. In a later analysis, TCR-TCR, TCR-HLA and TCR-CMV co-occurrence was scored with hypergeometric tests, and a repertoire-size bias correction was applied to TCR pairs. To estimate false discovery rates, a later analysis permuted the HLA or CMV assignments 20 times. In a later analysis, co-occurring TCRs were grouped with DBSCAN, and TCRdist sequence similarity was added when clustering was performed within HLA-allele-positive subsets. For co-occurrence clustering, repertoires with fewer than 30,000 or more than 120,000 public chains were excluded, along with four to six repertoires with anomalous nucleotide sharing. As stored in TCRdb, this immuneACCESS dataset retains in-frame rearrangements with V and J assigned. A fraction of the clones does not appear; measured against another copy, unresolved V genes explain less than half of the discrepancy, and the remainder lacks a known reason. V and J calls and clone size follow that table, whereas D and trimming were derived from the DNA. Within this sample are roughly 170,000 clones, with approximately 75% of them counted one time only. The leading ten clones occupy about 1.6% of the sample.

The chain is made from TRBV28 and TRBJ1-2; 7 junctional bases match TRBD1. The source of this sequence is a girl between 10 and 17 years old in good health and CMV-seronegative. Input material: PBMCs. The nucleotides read TGTGCCAGCAGTCCCGGGACAGTAAACTATGGCTACACCTTC. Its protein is CASSPGTVNYGYTF.